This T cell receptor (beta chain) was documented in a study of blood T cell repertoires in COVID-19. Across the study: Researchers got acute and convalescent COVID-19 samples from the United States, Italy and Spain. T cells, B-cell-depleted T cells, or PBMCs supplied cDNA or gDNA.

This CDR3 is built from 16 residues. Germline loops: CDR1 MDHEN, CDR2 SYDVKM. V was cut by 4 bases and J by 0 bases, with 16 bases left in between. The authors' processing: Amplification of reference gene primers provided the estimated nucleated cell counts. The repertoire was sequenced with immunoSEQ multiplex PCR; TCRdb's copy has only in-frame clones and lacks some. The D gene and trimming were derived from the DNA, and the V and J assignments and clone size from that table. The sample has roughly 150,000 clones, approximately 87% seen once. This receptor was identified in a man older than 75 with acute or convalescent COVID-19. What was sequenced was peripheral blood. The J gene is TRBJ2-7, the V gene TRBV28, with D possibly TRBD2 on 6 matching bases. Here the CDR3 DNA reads TGTGCCAGCAGTTCCTTCCGCAGGGAGGTCTCCTACGAGCAGTACTTC. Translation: CASSSFRREVSYEQYF.